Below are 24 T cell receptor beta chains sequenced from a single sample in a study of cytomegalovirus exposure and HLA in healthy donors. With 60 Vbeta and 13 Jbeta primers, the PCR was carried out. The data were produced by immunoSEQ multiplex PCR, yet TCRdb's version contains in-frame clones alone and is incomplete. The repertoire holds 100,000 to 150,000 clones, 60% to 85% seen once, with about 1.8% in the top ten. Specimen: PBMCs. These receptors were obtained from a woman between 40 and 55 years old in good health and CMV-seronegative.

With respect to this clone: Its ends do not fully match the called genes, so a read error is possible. The CDR3 DNA sequence: TGTGCCATTGGACAGGCCCACTCTGGGGCCAACGGCCTGACTTTC. Its translation is CAIGQAHSGANGLTF. This chain uses TRBV10-3 with TRBJ2-6; 7 nucleotides match TRBD1. Germline values: CDR1 ENHRY, CDR2 SYGVKD. The CDR3 loop spans 15 amino acids.

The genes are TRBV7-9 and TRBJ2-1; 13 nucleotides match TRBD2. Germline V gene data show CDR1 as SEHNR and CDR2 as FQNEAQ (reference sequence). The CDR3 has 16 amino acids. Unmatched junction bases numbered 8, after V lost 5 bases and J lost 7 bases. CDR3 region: CASSPTSGRAVNEQFF. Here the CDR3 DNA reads TGTGCCAGCAGCCCCACTAGCGGGAGGGCGGTAAATGAGCAGTTCTTC.

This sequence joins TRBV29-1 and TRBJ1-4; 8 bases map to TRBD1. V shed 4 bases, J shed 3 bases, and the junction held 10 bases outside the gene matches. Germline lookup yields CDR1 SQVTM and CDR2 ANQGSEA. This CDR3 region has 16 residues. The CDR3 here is CSVGAGGTQANEKLFF. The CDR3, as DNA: TGCAGCGTTGGGGCAGGGGGCACTCAGGCTAATGAAAAACTGTTTTTT. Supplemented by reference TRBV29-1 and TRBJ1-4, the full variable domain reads SAVISQKPSRDICQRGTSLTIQCQVDSQVTMMFWYRQQPGQSLTLIATANQGSEATYESGFVIDKFPISRPNLTFSTLTVSNMSPEDSSIYLCSVGAGGTQANEKLFFGSGTQLSVL.

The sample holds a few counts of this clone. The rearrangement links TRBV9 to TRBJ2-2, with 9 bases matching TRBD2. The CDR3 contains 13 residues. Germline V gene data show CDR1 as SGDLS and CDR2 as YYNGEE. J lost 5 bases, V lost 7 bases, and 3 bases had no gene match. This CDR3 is CASELAGTGELFF. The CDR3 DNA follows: TGTGCCAGCGAGCTAGCGGGGACCGGGGAGCTGTTTTTT.

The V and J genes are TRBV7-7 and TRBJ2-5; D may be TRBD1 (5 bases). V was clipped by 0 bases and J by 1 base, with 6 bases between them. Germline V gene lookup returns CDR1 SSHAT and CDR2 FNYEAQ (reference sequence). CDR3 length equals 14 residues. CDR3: CASSLAGAQETQYF. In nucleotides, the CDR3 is TGTGCCAGCAGCTTAGCTGGGGCCCAAGAGACCCAGTACTTC.

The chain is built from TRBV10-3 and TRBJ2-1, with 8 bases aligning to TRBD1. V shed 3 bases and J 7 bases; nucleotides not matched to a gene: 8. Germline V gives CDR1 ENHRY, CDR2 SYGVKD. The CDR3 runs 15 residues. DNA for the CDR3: TGTGCCATCAGTGACCTGGAGGACAGGGCTAATGAGCAGTTCTTC. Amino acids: CAISDLEDRANEQFF.

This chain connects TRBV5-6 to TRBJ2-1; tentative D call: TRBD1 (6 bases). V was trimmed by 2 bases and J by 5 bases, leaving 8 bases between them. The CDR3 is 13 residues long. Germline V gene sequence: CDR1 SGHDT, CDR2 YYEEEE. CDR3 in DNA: TGTGCCAGCAGCTTACAGGGCAACAATGAGCAGTTCTTC. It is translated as CASSLQGNNEQFF.

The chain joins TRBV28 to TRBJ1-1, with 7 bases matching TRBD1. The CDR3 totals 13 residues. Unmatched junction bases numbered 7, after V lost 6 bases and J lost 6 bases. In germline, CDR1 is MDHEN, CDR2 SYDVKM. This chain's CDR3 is CASSPTGVPEAFF. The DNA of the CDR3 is TGTGCCAGCAGCCCTACAGGGGTCCCTGAAGCTTTCTTT.

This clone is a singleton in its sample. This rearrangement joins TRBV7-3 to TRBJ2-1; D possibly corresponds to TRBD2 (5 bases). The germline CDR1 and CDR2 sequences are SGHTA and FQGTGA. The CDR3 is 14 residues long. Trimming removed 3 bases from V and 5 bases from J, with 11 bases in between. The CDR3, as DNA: TGTGCCAGCAGCTTCGGTAGCGACCACAATGAGCAGTTCTTC. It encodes CASSFGSDHNEQFF.

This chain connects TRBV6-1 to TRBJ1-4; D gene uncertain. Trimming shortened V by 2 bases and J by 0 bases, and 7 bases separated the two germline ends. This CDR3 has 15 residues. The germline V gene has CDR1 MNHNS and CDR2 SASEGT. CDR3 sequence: CASSENIATNEKLFF. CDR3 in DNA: TGTGCCAGCAGTGAAAACATTGCAACTAATGAAAAACTGTTTTTT.

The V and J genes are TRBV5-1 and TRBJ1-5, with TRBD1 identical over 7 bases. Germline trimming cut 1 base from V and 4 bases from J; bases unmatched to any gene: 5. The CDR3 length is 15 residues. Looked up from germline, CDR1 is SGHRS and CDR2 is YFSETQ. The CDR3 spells CASSLSTGENQPQHF. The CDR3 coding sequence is TGCGCCAGCAGCTTGAGTACAGGGGAAAATCAGCCCCAGCATTTT. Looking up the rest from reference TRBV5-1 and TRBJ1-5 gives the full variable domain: KAGVTQTPRYLIKTRGQQVTLSCSPISGHRSVSWYQQTPGQGLQFLFEYFSETQRNKGNFPGRFSGRQFSNSRSEMNVSTLELGDSALYLCASSLSTGENQPQHFGDGTRLSIL.

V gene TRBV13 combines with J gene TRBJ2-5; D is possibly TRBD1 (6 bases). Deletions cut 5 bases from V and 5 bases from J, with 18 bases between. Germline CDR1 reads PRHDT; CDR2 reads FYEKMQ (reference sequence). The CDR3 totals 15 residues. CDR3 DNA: TGTGCCAGCAGCCCACAGGTACAGGGTGCCGAGACCCAGTACTTC. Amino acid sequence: CASSPQVQGAETQYF. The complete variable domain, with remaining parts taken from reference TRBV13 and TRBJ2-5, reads AAGVIQSPRHLIKEKRETATLKCYPIPRHDTVYWYQQGPGQDPQFLISFYEKMQSDKGSIPDRFSAQQFSDYHSELNMSSLELGDSALYFCASSPQVQGAETQYFGPGTRLLVL.

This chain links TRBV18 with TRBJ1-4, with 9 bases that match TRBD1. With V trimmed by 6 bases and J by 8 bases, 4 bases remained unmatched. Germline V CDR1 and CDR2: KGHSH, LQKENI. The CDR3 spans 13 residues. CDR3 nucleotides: TGTGCCAGCTCCCGGGACAGGGACGAAAAACTGTTTTTT. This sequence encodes CASSRDRDEKLFF.

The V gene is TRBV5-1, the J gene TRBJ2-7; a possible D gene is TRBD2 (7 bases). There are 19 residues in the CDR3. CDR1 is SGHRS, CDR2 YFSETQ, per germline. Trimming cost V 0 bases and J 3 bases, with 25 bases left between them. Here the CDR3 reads CASSLGGGWGQGPSYEQYF. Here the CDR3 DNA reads TGCGCCAGCAGCTTGGGGGGGGGCTGGGGCCAGGGACCGAGCTACGAGCAGTACTTC.

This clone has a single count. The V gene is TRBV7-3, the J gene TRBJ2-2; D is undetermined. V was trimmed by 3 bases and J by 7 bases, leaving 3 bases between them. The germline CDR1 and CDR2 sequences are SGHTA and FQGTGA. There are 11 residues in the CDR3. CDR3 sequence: CASSFGGELFF. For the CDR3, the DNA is TGTGCCAGCAGCTTCGGCGGGGAGCTGTTTTTT.

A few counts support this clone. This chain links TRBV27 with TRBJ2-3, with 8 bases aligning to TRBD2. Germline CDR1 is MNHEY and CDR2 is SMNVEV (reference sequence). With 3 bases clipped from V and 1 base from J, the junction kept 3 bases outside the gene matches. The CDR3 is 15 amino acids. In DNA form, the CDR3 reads TGTGCCAGCAGTTTCGGAGCGGGGGGCACAGATACGCAGTATTTT. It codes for CASSFGAGGTDTQYF.

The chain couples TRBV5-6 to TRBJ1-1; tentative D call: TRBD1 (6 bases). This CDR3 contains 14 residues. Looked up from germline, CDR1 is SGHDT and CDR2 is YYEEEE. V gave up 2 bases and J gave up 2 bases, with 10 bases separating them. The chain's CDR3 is CASSLQGVNTEAFF. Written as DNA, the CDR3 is TGTGCCAGCAGCTTACAGGGAGTCAACACTGAAGCTTTCTTT.

The DNA of the CDR3 is TGTGCCAGCAGCCCGGGACTAGCGGGAGCGGATGAGCAGTTCTTC. Its protein is CASSPGLAGADEQFF. This sequence joins TRBV9 and TRBJ2-1; TRBD2 matches 14 bases. The germline V gene encodes CDR1 SGDLS and CDR2 YYNGEE. V dropped 4 bases and J dropped 8; count of bases not matched to a gene: 5. CDR3 length equals 15 residues.

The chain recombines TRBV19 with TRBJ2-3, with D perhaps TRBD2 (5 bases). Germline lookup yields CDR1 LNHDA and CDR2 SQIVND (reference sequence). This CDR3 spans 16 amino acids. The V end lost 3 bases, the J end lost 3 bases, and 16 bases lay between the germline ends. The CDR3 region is CASSIPGGSRTDTQYF. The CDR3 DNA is TGTGCCAGTAGTATCCCAGGTGGGAGTCGGACAGATACGCAGTATTTT.

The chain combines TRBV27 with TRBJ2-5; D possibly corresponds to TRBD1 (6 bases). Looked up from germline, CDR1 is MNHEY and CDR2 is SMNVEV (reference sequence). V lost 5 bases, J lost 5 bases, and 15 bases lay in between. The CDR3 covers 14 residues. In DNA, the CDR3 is TGTGCCAGCAGTCCCTCACAGGGTCTTGAGACCCAGTACTTC. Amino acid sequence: CASSPSQGLETQYF.

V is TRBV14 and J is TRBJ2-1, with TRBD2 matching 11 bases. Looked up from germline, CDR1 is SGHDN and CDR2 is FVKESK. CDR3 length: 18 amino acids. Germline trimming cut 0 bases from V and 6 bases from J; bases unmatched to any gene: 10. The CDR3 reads CASSQEVTSGGPSNEQFF. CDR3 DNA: TGTGCCAGCAGCCAAGAAGTTACTAGCGGGGGTCCGTCCAATGAGCAGTTCTTC.

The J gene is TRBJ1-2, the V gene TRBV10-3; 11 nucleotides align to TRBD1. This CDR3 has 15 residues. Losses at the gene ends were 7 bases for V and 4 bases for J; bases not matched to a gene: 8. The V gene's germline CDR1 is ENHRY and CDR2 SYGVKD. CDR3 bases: TGTGCCATCATTAAGGGACAGGGGGATTTCTATGGCTACACCTTC. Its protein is CAIIKGQGDFYGYTF.

Here the CDR3 DNA reads TGTGCCTGGAGCGTGGGACAGGGCATCAGTGGCTACACCTTC. This encodes CAWSVGQGISGYTF. The V call is TRBV30, the J call TRBJ1-2, with TRBD1 matching over 9 bases. This CDR3 is 14 amino acids long. The J segment lost 7 bases and the V segment lost 3 bases, leaving 9 bases of the junction unmatched. Looked up from germline, CDR1 is GTSNPN and CDR2 is SVGIG (reference sequence).

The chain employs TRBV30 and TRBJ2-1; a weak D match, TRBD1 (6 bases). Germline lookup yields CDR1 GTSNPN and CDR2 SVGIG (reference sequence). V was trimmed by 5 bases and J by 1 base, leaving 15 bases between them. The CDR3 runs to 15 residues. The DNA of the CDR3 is TGTGCCTGGGAGCCGGGACAAGAGTCCTACAATGAGCAGTTCTTC. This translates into CAWEPGQESYNEQFF.